These 32 T cell receptor beta chains were all obtained from the same sample, sequenced in a study of cytomegalovirus exposure and HLA in healthy donors. The PCR contained 60 Vbeta and 13 Jbeta primers. Using immunoSEQ multiplex PCR, the repertoire was profiled, and TCRdb retains in-frame clones only, with some absent. In the table there are roughly 150,000 clones, more than 65% of which are singletons. Input material: PBMCs. The receptor source for this set is a man aged 25 to 40 in good health and CMV-seronegative.

The rearrangement links TRBV6-4 to TRBJ2-2, with D perhaps TRBD2 (6 bases). The CDR3 runs to 17 residues. The germline CDR1 and CDR2 sequences are MRHNA and SNTAGT. V gave up 2 bases and J gave up 4 bases, with 17 bases separating them. CDR3: CASSDAAGLGGTGELFF. The CDR3 nucleotides read TGTGCCAGCAGTGACGCGGCAGGACTGGGGGGCACCGGGGAGCTGTTTTTT.

V usage is TRBV10-3 and J usage is TRBJ2-1; D uncertain. CDR3 length: 13 amino acids. In germline, CDR1 is ENHRY, CDR2 SYGVKD. V shed 3 bases and J shed 4 bases, with 7 bases lying between them. The CDR3 protein is CAISDQMYNEQFF. DNA of the CDR3: TGTGCCATCAGTGATCAGATGTACAATGAGCAGTTCTTC.

The chain joins TRBV28 to TRBJ2-1, with 7 bases lining up with TRBD1. The V gene end was trimmed by 1 base and the J gene end by 0 bases; junction bases not matched to a gene: 9. The germline V gene has CDR1 MDHEN and CDR2 SYDVKM. The CDR3 loop spans 18 amino acids. The CDR3 loop reads CASSLLGPGQISYNEQFF. The CDR3 region has the DNA TGTGCCAGCAGTTTATTAGGGCCGGGACAGATCTCCTACAATGAGCAGTTCTTC.

The V and J genes are TRBV19 and TRBJ1-2; D is undetermined. Germline CDR1 LNHDA, CDR2 SQIVND (reference sequence). This CDR3 spans 14 amino acids. Trimming took off 7 bases at V and 0 bases at J, with 12 bases between the two ends. The CDR3 DNA is TGTGCCAGTAAGATTGAACAGCCTAACTATGGCTACACCTTC. Protein product: CASKIEQPNYGYTF.

The CDR3 spells CASSPKTSSHPVYGYTF. The CDR3 region has the DNA TGTGCCAGTAGCCCAAAAACGTCGTCTCATCCAGTCTATGGCTACACCTTC. This rearrangement joins TRBV19 to TRBJ1-2; D gene uncertain. V gave up 6 bases and J gave up 4 bases, with 24 bases separating them. This CDR3 contains 17 residues. Germline lookup yields CDR1 LNHDA and CDR2 SQIVND (reference sequence).

The rearrangement uses TRBV4-1 and TRBJ1-5; D is undetermined. V was shortened by 1 base and J by 3 bases, with 10 bases between the two germline ends. This CDR3 has 15 residues. Germline V gene data show CDR1 as MGHRA and CDR2 as YSYEKL. CDR3 sequence: CASSQGTGNNQPQHF. The CDR3 DNA follows: TGCGCCAGCAGCCAAGGGACGGGAAACAATCAGCCCCAGCATTTT.

There are a few counts of this clone. The V gene is TRBV19, the J gene TRBJ1-2; a weak D match, TRBD1 (6 bases). V was pared by 4 bases and J by 1 base, with 19 bases between. The CDR3 has 17 amino acids. Germline CDR1 and CDR2: LNHDA and SQIVND (reference sequence). In DNA, the CDR3 is TGTGCCAGTAGTACCCCGACAGCCCAGGGGATTAACTATGGCTACACCTTC. It encodes CASSTPTAQGINYGYTF.

This chain connects TRBV5-6 to TRBJ2-6; D is possibly TRBD2 (5 bases). Trimming cost V 4 bases and J 2 bases, with 10 bases left between them. The CDR3 sequence is 15 residues long. Germline V gene lookup returns CDR1 SGHDT and CDR2 YYEEEE. The CDR3 DNA reads as TGTGCCAGCAGCGCGGACTGGACTGGGGCCAACGTCCTGACTTTC. It codes for CASSADWTGANVLTF.

CDR3 DNA: TGCGCCAGCAGCCACGACTCCGGGTGGGGCTACACCTTC. Its protein is CASSHDSGWGYTF. V and J are TRBV5-1 and TRBJ1-2; D is undetermined. Trimming left V 4 bases short and J 8 bases short, with 15 bases between. Looked up from germline, CDR1 is SGHRS and CDR2 is YFSETQ. The CDR3 consists of 13 residues.

This clone occurred once. This sequence joins TRBV18 and TRBJ2-7, with TRBD2 identical over 7 bases. The CDR3 is made up of 16 amino acids. Germline V gene sequence: CDR1 KGHSH, CDR2 LQKENI. Trimming cost V 3 bases and J 0 bases; bases outside gene matches: 8. The CDR3 sequence: CASSPGGSFHSYEQYF. CDR3 bases: TGTGCCAGCTCACCGGGGGGGAGCTTCCACTCCTACGAGCAGTACTTC.

The rearrangement uses TRBV4-3 and TRBJ2-2; maybe TRBD1 (5 bases). Deletions cut 0 bases from V and 4 bases from J, with 15 bases between. Germline CDR1 LGHNA, CDR2 YSLEER. The CDR3 sequence is 17 residues long. The DNA for the CDR3 is TGCGCCAGCAGCCAAGATAGACAGCTACAGCCCACCGGGGAGCTGTTTTTT. It yields the protein CASSQDRQLQPTGELFF.

The CDR3 sequence: CASSENRDSYTEAFF. The CDR3 nucleotides read TGTGCCAGCAGCGAGAACCGGGACTCCTACACTGAAGCTTTCTTT. The V gene is TRBV7-9, the J gene TRBJ1-1; a possible D gene is TRBD1 (5 bases). Per germline, CDR1 SEHNR and CDR2 FQNEAQ (reference sequence). The CDR3 is 15 amino acids. V was shortened by 5 bases and J by 3 bases, with 16 bases between the two germline ends.

The chain combines TRBV18 with TRBJ2-5; tentative D call: TRBD2 (6 bases). V shed 6 bases and J shed 3 bases, with 11 bases lying between them. The CDR3 runs to 13 residues. Germline V lookup: CDR1 KGHSH, CDR2 LQKENI. The CDR3 DNA follows: TGTGCCAGCTCGCCGGGAGCGGAAGAGACCCAGTACTTC. The encoded protein is CASSPGAEETQYF.

V gene TRBV5-6 combines with J gene TRBJ2-7; a weak D match, TRBD1 (6 bases). The CDR3 runs to 13 residues. V was pared by 2 bases and J by 0 bases, with 6 bases between. Germline V gene data show CDR1 as SGHDT and CDR2 as YYEEEE. CDR3 nucleotides: TGTGCCAGCAGCTTACAGGGCTCCTACGAGCAGTACTTC. It is translated as CASSLQGSYEQYF.

This clone has a single count. V gene TRBV7-9 combines with J gene TRBJ2-1, with TRBD2 identical over 12 bases. V lost 0 bases to trimming and J lost 3 bases; unmatched junction nucleotides: 6. The CDR3 spans 18 residues. Germline V gene lookup returns CDR1 SEHNR and CDR2 FQNEAQ (reference sequence). The CDR3 loop is CASSLAPLAGGSYNEQFF. The CDR3 bases are TGTGCCAGCAGCTTAGCCCCACTAGCGGGAGGAAGCTACAATGAGCAGTTCTTC. Full variable domain (missing parts from reference TRBV7-9 and TRBJ2-1): DTGVSQNPRHKITKRGQNVTFRCDPISEHNRLYWYRQTLGQGPEFLTYFQNEAQLEKSRLLSDRFSAERPKGSFSTLEIQRTEQGDSAMYLCASSLAPLAGGSYNEQFFGPGTRLTVL.

This rearrangement joins TRBV7-2 to TRBJ2-5; 8 bases line up with TRBD2. The CDR3 consists of 15 residues. The V segment lost 5 bases and the J segment 5 bases; nucleotides outside the gene matches: 10. Germline assignment: CDR1 SGHTA and CDR2 FQGNSA. This chain's CDR3 is CASSDNRGGRETQYF. The DNA for the CDR3 is TGTGCCAGCAGCGATAACCGGGGGGGCAGGGAGACCCAGTACTTC.

This clone was recorded only once. V usage is TRBV11-3 and J usage is TRBJ2-3; D is unresolved. Trimming stripped 5 bases from V and 2 bases from J, with 20 bases between. The CDR3 extends over 17 amino acids. From germline, CDR1 is SGHNT and CDR2 YENEEA. CDR3 residues: CASSPLRRAPATDTQYF. CDR3 DNA: TGTGCCAGCAGCCCACTAAGGAGAGCTCCAGCCACAGATACGCAGTATTTT.

The chain joins TRBV7-3 to TRBJ1-1, with no clear D. The CDR3 runs to 13 residues. Germline CDR1 SGHTA, CDR2 FQGTGA. V dropped 6 bases and J dropped 0 bases, with 8 bases sitting between them. The CDR3 spells CASSREVNTEAFF. The CDR3 DNA is TGTGCCAGCAGTAGGGAGGTGAACACTGAAGCTTTCTTT.

Remarks on this clone: Other DNA sequences in this sample translate to the same CDR3. This rearrangement joins TRBV5-1 to TRBJ2-7; tentative D call: TRBD1 (5 bases). The V end lost 4 bases, the J end lost 3 bases, and 11 bases lay between the germline ends. There are 13 residues in the CDR3. Per the germline V gene, CDR1 is SGHRS and CDR2 is YFSETQ. The CDR3 loop is CASSPDRGYEQYF. Here the CDR3 DNA reads TGCGCCAGCAGCCCCGACAGAGGCTACGAGCAGTACTTC.

The J gene is TRBJ2-7, the V gene TRBV5-1; the D gene is possibly TRBD2 (5 bases). V was trimmed by 0 bases and J by 2 bases, leaving 12 bases between them. Germline V gene data show CDR1 as SGHRS and CDR2 as YFSETQ. This CDR3 comprises 15 residues. In DNA form, the CDR3 reads TGCGCCAGCAGCTTGGGACTCTGGACTCCCTACGAGCAGTACTTC. This sequence encodes CASSLGLWTPYEQYF.

The V and J genes are TRBV27 and TRBJ2-1, with a weak D call TRBD1 (6 bases). Germline-derived CDR1 and CDR2 are MNHEY and SMNVEV (reference sequence). The CDR3 has 15 residues. Between the trimmed V and J ends, which lost 3 bases and 8 bases, there was a span of 17 bases. Written as DNA, the CDR3 is TGTGCCAGCAGTTTCATTACAGGGTTTAAGGATGAGCAGTTCTTC. Translation: CASSFITGFKDEQFF.

The chain recombines TRBV9 with TRBJ2-1, with TRBD2 as a possible D gene (5 bases). The CDR3 loop spans 19 amino acids. V lost 4 bases to trimming and J lost 4 bases, with 27 bases between them. CDR1 is SGDLS, CDR2 YYNGEE, per germline. CDR3 amino acids: CASSTLLRPDSNFYNEQFF. In DNA, the CDR3 is TGTGCCAGCAGCACCCTCCTCCGCCCGGACTCTAATTTTTACAATGAGCAGTTCTTC.

V usage is TRBV6-1 and J usage is TRBJ1-2; 7 bases match TRBD1. The trim removed 4 bases at V and 4 bases at J, leaving 3 bases unmatched. This CDR3 has 13 amino acids. Germline CDR1 and CDR2: MNHNS and SASEGT. The CDR3 DNA reads TGTGCCAGCAGTGGGACAGGAATCTATGGCTACACCTTC. This gives the protein CASSGTGIYGYTF.

The gene calls are TRBV19 and TRBJ1-2; D is perhaps TRBD1 (6 bases). Per germline, CDR1 LNHDA and CDR2 SQIVND (reference sequence). The CDR3 spans 14 residues. V dropped 0 bases and J dropped 2 bases, with 7 bases sitting between them. CDR3 protein: CASSIEGQNYGYTF. The CDR3 coding sequence is TGTGCCAGTAGTATAGAAGGACAGAACTATGGCTACACCTTC.

The rearrangement joins TRBV9 to TRBJ1-1, with D uncertain. The V end was cut by 0 bases, the J end by 8 bases, with 26 bases between. The CDR3 loop spans 18 amino acids. CDR1 is SGDLS and CDR2 is YYNGEE in the germline V gene. Written as DNA, the CDR3 is TGTGCCAGCAGCGTAGAAGAGGGAAGATTCGGTCCACCGAAAGAAGCTTTCTTT. Its protein is CASSVEEGRFGPPKEAFF.

The chain couples TRBV5-1 to TRBJ1-1; no firm D call. Trimming pared 3 bases from V and 0 bases from J, leaving 6 bases between. The germline V gene has CDR1 SGHRS and CDR2 YFSETQ. This CDR3 is built from 13 residues. CDR3 sequence (DNA): TGCGCCAGCAGCTCCACAGTGAACACTGAAGCTTTCTTT. Translation gives CASSSTVNTEAFF.

In its sample, this clone was seen once. The chain uses TRBV9 and TRBJ2-2; 11 bases fit TRBD2. J lost 1 base, V lost 3 bases, and 2 bases had no gene match. The CDR3 covers 16 residues. CDR1 and CDR2 (germline): SGDLS, YYNGEE. The CDR3 is CASSDGLAGNTGELFF. CDR3 nucleotide sequence: TGTGCCAGCAGCGATGGACTAGCGGGGAACACCGGGGAGCTGTTTTTT.

The genes are TRBV4-1 and TRBJ1-4; perhaps TRBD1 as D (6 bases). From germline, CDR1 is MGHRA and CDR2 YSYEKL. The CDR3 length is 16 residues. V lost 2 bases and J 8 bases, leaving 18 bases between the germline ends. The CDR3 is CASSQLKGEGGEKLFF. The CDR3 DNA sequence: TGCGCCAGCAGCCAACTCAAGGGGGAGGGGGGAGAAAAACTGTTTTTT.

The genes are TRBV28 and TRBJ2-5; 11 nucleotides line up with TRBD1. The V gene end was trimmed by 4 bases and the J gene end by 2 bases; junction bases not matched to a gene: 6. The CDR3 spans 16 residues. In germline, CDR1 is MDHEN, CDR2 SYDVKM. The CDR3 nucleotides read TGTGCCAGCAGTTCCGGGACAGGGGGGATTCAAGAGACCCAGTACTTC. It is translated as CASSSGTGGIQETQYF.

The gene calls are TRBV5-4 and TRBJ2-3; TRBD2 might be the D (6 bases). The ends were cut back, 4 bases at V and 2 bases at J, with 11 bases in the middle. CDR1 is SGHNT, CDR2 YYREEE, per germline (reference sequence). The CDR3 consists of 14 residues. In nucleotides, the CDR3 is TGTGCCAGCAGCCAGGGACTGAACACAGATACGCAGTATTTT. Translating gives CASSQGLNTDTQYF.

The chain carries TRBV12-5 and TRBJ2-1; a possible D gene is TRBD1 (6 bases). The CDR3 runs to 13 residues. Germline V CDR1 and CDR2: LGHNT, FRNRAP. V dropped 4 bases and J dropped 7 bases, with 11 bases sitting between them. The CDR3 loop is CASGSHRENEQFF. Here the CDR3 DNA reads TGTGCTAGTGGTTCCCACAGGGAAAATGAGCAGTTCTTC.

The chain carries TRBV6-4 and TRBJ2-3, with 7 positions matching TRBD2. V lost 2 bases to trimming and J lost 2 bases; unmatched junction nucleotides: 1. The CDR3 contains 14 residues. In germline, CDR1 is MRHNA, CDR2 SNTAGT. Here the CDR3 reads CASSDAGDTDTQYF. DNA for the CDR3: TGTGCCAGCAGTGACGCGGGGGACACAGATACGCAGTATTTT.